The rows below give T cell receptor beta chains drawn from one sample of a study of cytomegalovirus exposure and HLA in healthy donors. Data came from immunoSEQ multiplex PCR; TCRdb stores just in-frame clones and leaves some out. The table records 80,000 or so clones, roughly 60% of them present only once. Sample: PBMCs. These receptors were collected from a man aged 25 to 45 in good health and CMV-seropositive. CDR3s include the opening cysteine and the closing phenylalanine or tryptophan. The order of the fields is J gene, clone size, D gene, V gene, CDR3 protein, CDR3 DNA. The D gene is left open where the match is weak. Some rows have no size entry. The others give once, few or many, or a class for an expanded clone.

TRBJ2-5	NA	TRBD1	TRBV7-3	CASSLMGTGGKTQYF	TGTGCCAGCAGCTTAATGGGGACAGGGGGGAAGACCCAGTACTTC
TRBJ2-4	NA	TRBD2	TRBV5-1	CASSLTAGGNIQYF	TGCGCCAGCAGCTTGACGGCGGGGGGAAACATTCAGTACTTC
TRBJ1-4	NA	TRBD1	TRBV11-3	CASSLGQVNEKLFF	TGTGCCAGCAGCTTGGGACAGGTGAATGAAAAACTGTTTTTT
TRBJ2-3	NA	NA	TRBV7-2	CASSPRGTGSTDTQYF	TGTGCCAGCAGTCCCAGGGGGACTGGTAGCACAGATACGCAGTATTTT
TRBJ1-4	few	TRBD1	TRBV2	CASSGDRGEKLFF	TGTGCCAGCAGTGGAGACAGGGGTGAAAAACTGTTTTTT
TRBJ1-6	NA	NA	TRBV30	CAWTTGISDSPLHF	TGTGCCTGGACCACAGGGATTAGTGATTCACCCCTCCACTTT
TRBJ2-1	NA	TRBD2	TRBV7-7	CASSFRPGPLAGSGNEQFF	TGTGCCAGCAGCTTCCGACCGGGGCCACTAGCGGGGTCGGGCAATGAGCAGTTCTTC
TRBJ2-3	NA	TRBD2	TRBV27	CASRGSWTSGRGDTQYF	TGTGCCAGCAGAGGCTCTTGGACTAGCGGGAGGGGCGATACGCAGTATTTT
TRBJ2-3	NA	NA	TRBV7-9	CASSLDGQPTDTQYF	TGTGCCAGCAGCTTAGACGGACAACCCACAGATACGCAGTATTTT
TRBJ1-1	NA	TRBD1	TRBV5-4	CASSPGQQNTEAFF	TGTGCCAGCAGCCCGGGACAGCAGAACACTGAAGCTTTCTTT
TRBJ2-3	NA	NA	TRBV6-1	CASRERASTDTQYF	TGTGCCAGCAGGGAGCGGGCTAGCACAGATACGCAGTATTTT
TRBJ2-3	NA	TRBD2	TRBV7-9	CASSPGGTQYF	TGTGCCAGCAGCCCCGGGGGGACGCAGTATTTT
TRBJ2-5	NA	NA	TRBV7-2	CASSGNGAQETQYF	TGTGCCAGCAGTGGGAATGGGGCGCAAGAGACCCAGTACTTC
TRBJ2-3	NA	NA	TRBV10-3	CAISPRTEDTQYF	TGTGCCATCAGTCCCAGAACAGAAGATACGCAGTATTTT
TRBJ2-6	NA	TRBD1	TRBV28	CASNEGQADSGANVLTF	TGTGCCAGCAACGAGGGACAGGCCGACTCTGGGGCCAACGTCCTGACTTTC
TRBJ1-1	NA	NA	TRBV6-5	CASSYGGATEAFF	TGTGCCAGCAGTTACGGAGGAGCCACTGAAGCTTTCTTT
TRBJ2-5	NA	TRBD2	TRBV30	CAWDPGLAQETQYF	TGTGCCTGGGACCCGGGACTAGCTCAAGAGACCCAGTACTTC
TRBJ2-7	NA	NA	TRBV10-2	CASSEMRVYEQYF	TGCGCCAGCAGTGAAATGAGGGTTTACGAGCAGTACTTC
TRBJ2-3	NA	TRBD1	TRBV30	CAWSLRLGGPDTQYF	TGTGCCTGGAGCCTCCGCCTAGGGGGCCCAGATACGCAGTATTTT
TRBJ1-5	NA	NA	TRBV10-3	CAISDLDINPQHF	TGTGCCATCAGTGATCTGGACATCAACCCCCAGCATTTT
TRBJ2-7	NA	TRBD2	TRBV5-4	CASSSSGRSYEQYF	TGTGCCAGCAGCTCGAGCGGGAGGAGCTACGAGCAGTACTTC
TRBJ1-5	NA	TRBD1	TRBV19	CASSIPPRDRFYSNQPQHF	TGTGCCAGTAGTATTCCCCCCCGGGACAGATTTTATAGCAATCAGCCCCAGCATTTT
TRBJ2-1	NA	TRBD2	TRBV5-6	CASSLFSSGESNEQFF	TGTGCCAGCAGCCTGTTTTCTAGCGGGGAGTCGAATGAGCAGTTCTTC
TRBJ1-6	NA	NA	TRBV6-5	CASTLGLSGNSPLHF	TGTGCCAGCACCTTGGGACTCTCAGGAAATTCACCCCTCCACTTT
TRBJ2-5	few	NA	TRBV28	CASTDWETQYF	TGTGCCAGTACCGACTGGGAGACCCAGTACTTC
TRBJ1-1	NA	NA	TRBV6-5	CASSMRNSGEAFF	TGTGCCAGTTCAATGCGAAACTCCGGTGAAGCTTTCTTT
TRBJ2-3	NA	TRBD1	TRBV28	CASSLTGSTDTQYF	TGTGCCAGCAGTTTGACAGGGAGCACAGATACGCAGTATTTT
TRBJ1-1	NA	TRBD1	TRBV29-1	CSLRTGQAFF	TGCAGCTTGCGGACAGGGCAAGCTTTCTTT
TRBJ2-7	NA	NA	TRBV18	CASSPVRGEEAEQYF	TGTGCCAGCTCACCAGTCCGTGGGGAGGAAGCCGAGCAGTACTTC
TRBJ2-7	NA	NA	TRBV10-1	CASRSGTHTSYEQYF	TGCGCCAGCAGATCCGGGACACATACCTCCTACGAGCAGTACTTC
TRBJ1-1	few	TRBD1	TRBV6-6	CASSLPGQGLNTEAFF	TGTGCCAGCAGTCTTCCGGGACAGGGACTGAACACTGAAGCTTTCTTT
TRBJ2-7	few	TRBD2	TRBV25-1	CASRGDDGGYEQYF	TGTGCCAGCCGGGGGGACGACGGTGGCTACGAGCAGTACTTC
TRBJ2-5	once	NA	TRBV28	CASSSLIGDKPGETQYF	TGTGCCAGCAGTTCCCTTATCGGGGACAAACCTGGGGAGACCCAGTACTTC
TRBJ2-6	NA	TRBD1	TRBV28	CASSTQRQGTGANVLTF	TGTGCCAGCAGTACCCAGAGACAGGGCACAGGGGCCAACGTCCTGACTTTC
TRBJ2-7	few	TRBD1	TRBV5-4	CASSPGQGINEQYF	TGTGCCAGCAGCCCGGGACAGGGTATAAACGAGCAGTACTTC
TRBJ2-5	NA	NA	TRBV21-1	CASSKWDREGETQYF	TGTGCCAGCAGCAAATGGGACAGGGAGGGGGAGACCCAGTACTTC
TRBJ2-7	NA	TRBD1	TRBV7-7	CASSLGTGKSEQYF	TGTGCCAGCAGCTTAGGGACAGGGAAGAGCGAGCAGTACTTC
TRBJ2-7	NA	NA	TRBV6-6	CASSPATYEQYF	TGTGCCAGCAGTCCAGCGACCTACGAGCAGTACTTC
TRBJ1-5	NA	NA	TRBV10-2	CASSASSSVLSNQPQHF	TGCGCCAGCAGTGCCTCCTCGTCGGTCCTTAGCAATCAGCCCCAGCATTTT
TRBJ1-5	few	NA	TRBV6-6	CASSYPAPQGDQPQHF	TGTGCCAGCAGTTACCCGGCTCCACAAGGGGATCAGCCCCAGCATTTT
TRBJ1-2	NA	NA	TRBV11-3	CASSLDSSRANYGYTF	TGTGCCAGCAGCTTAGATTCTTCCAGGGCTAACTATGGCTACACCTTC
TRBJ2-7	once	TRBD2	TRBV4-1	CASSQALLSGRAWEQYF	TGCGCCAGCAGCCAAGCCTTACTTAGCGGGAGGGCCTGGGAGCAGTACTTC
TRBJ2-7	few	NA	TRBV7-3	CASSPGGPSYEQYF	TGTGCCAGCAGCCCCGGGGGGCCCTCCTACGAGCAGTACTTC
TRBJ1-5	few	TRBD1	TRBV18	CASSRTGLDTSNQPQHF	TGTGCCAGCTCACGGACAGGGCTTGATACATCCAATCAGCCCCAGCATTTT
TRBJ2-1	NA	TRBD1	TRBV5-1	CASSLEAGGGEQFF	TGCGCCAGCAGCTTGGAAGCAGGGGGCGGTGAGCAGTTCTTC
TRBJ1-1	once	NA	TRBV5-5	CASILSTGTPTEAFF	TGTGCCAGCATCCTTTCTACAGGGACCCCCACTGAAGCTTTCTTT
TRBJ1-1	NA	NA	TRBV2	CASSDRRPEAFF	TGTGCCAGCAGTGACCGGCGGCCTGAAGCTTTCTTT
TRBJ2-2	NA	NA	TRBV7-3	CASSKQGLDTGELFF	TGTGCCAGCAGCAAACAGGGATTAGACACCGGGGAGCTGTTTTTT
TRBJ2-2	NA	NA	TRBV5-4	CASSLYSSNTGELFF	TGTGCCAGCAGCTTGTATAGTTCGAACACCGGGGAGCTGTTTTTT
TRBJ1-3	NA	TRBD1	TRBV11-2	CASRRVGQGSSGNTIYF	TGTGCCAGCAGACGAGTGGGACAGGGGAGCTCTGGAAACACCATATATTTT
TRBJ1-1	few	NA	TRBV28	CASSSVPDGINTEAFF	TGTGCCAGCAGCTCCGTACCCGACGGGATTAACACTGAAGCTTTCTTT
TRBJ2-1	NA	NA	TRBV7-2	CASSWTTYNEQFF	TGTGCCAGCAGCTGGACTACTTACAATGAGCAGTTCTTC
TRBJ2-7	NA	TRBD1	TRBV11-2	CASRERTGRYEQYF	TGTGCCAGCAGGGAACGGACAGGACGATACGAGCAGTACTTC
TRBJ1-2	NA	NA	TRBV19	CASSIPTTFWEGQYYGYTF	TGTGCCAGTAGTATACCAACTACCTTTTGGGAGGGGCAGTACTATGGCTACACCTTC
TRBJ1-1	NA	TRBD1	TRBV13	CASSSGQGTEAFF	TGTGCCAGCAGCTCGGGACAGGGGACTGAAGCTTTCTTT
TRBJ2-3	NA	NA	TRBV7-2	CASSRDSVTSTDTQYF	TGTGCCAGCAGCAGAGACAGCGTTACTAGCACAGATACGCAGTATTTT
TRBJ1-6	NA	TRBD1	TRBV6-6	CASSPDRAGSPLHF	TGTGCCAGCAGTCCGGACAGGGCAGGCTCACCCCTCCACTTT